This TCR beta chain is from a study of tumor T cells in aggressive B-cell lymphoma. Trimming removed 6 bases at V and 1 base at J, with 22 bases between. Germline lookup yields CDR1 KGHSH and CDR2 LQKENI. This CDR3 spans 17 amino acids. The assay was immunoSEQ multiplex PCR, and TCRdb's table has in-frame clones only and misses some. The sample lists 9,500 to 12,000 clones; around 91% were seen once. What was sequenced was tumor tissue. The clonotype originates from an adult with diffuse large B cell lymphoma. The chain links TRBV18 to TRBJ2-7; tentatively, D is TRBD2 (5 bases). The DNA of the CDR3 is TGTGCCAGCTCCCGCCGGGCGGGTACCACTGTATCCTACGAGCAGTACTTC. It codes for CASSRRAGTTVSYEQYF.